The clone carrying this TCR beta chain came up a few times. Its antigen remains unidentified. Among ophthalmopathy patients, the Clinical Activity Score reached at least 3, the NOSPECS grade reached at least 4, and duration remained under 3 months. The source of the sample is a study of T cells in Graves' hyperthyroidism and ophthalmopathy. Study in general: Prior to any treatment, at the point of initial diagnosis, peripheral blood was collected.

The CDR3 extends over 16 amino acids. Trimming took off 4 bases at V and 7 bases at J, with 21 bases between the two ends. CDR1 is SGHDT, CDR2 YYEEEE, per germline. The study, taken as a whole, reports: Most thyroid-expanded clonotypes above 0.001 were also found in blood.

Amplification yielded TCR beta CDR3 regions, with RNA transcripts as the source. HTBI primers drove first-round RT-PCR of the TCR CDR3. TCRdb analysed the multiplex PCR reads with MiXCR anew, one entry per CDR3 protein. Of more than 500,000 distinct CDR3 sequences listed, roughly a sixth were seen once; the top ten hold about 29%. V is TRBV5-6 and J is TRBJ1-5; no reliable D call. What was sequenced was blood. The source is a young woman with Graves' ophthalmopathy. The CDR3 here is CASSQSHEYFRQPQHF. In DNA form, the CDR3 reads TGTGCCAGCAGCCAGTCCCATGAGTATTTCAGGCAGCCCCAGCATTTT. The variable domain in full, with the rest retrieved from reference TRBV5-6 and TRBJ1-5, is DAGVTQSPTHLIKTRGQQVTLRCSPKSGHDTVSWYQQALGQGPQFIFQYYEEEERQRGNFPDRFSGHQFPNYSSELNVNALLLGDSALYLCASSQSHEYFRQPQHFGDGTRLSIL.